These 7 T cell receptor beta chains originate from one sample sequenced in a study of STAT5B mutations in CD4+ large granular lymphocyte leukemia. The assay was immunoSEQ multiplex PCR, and TCRdb's table has in-frame clones only and misses some. The data hold about 30,000 clones, with over 60% observed a single time. Sequenced sample: CD4+ T cells from blood buffy coats. The origin of the receptors is a human donor in good health.

This chain uses TRBV7-2 with TRBJ1-2, with TRBD1 matching over 7 bases. The CDR3 contains 14 residues. Losses at the gene ends were 0 bases for V and 5 bases for J; bases not matched to a gene: 3. CDR1 SGHTA and CDR2 FQGNSA come from the germline V gene. Here the CDR3 reads CASSLASGGYGYTF. CDR3 coding DNA: TGTGCCAGCAGCTTAGCATCAGGGGGGTATGGCTACACCTTC. The full variable domain, its missing parts supplied by reference TRBV7-2 and TRBJ1-2, is GAGVSQSPSNKVTEKGKDVELRCDPISGHTALYWYRQSLGQGLEFLIYFQGNSAPDKSGLPSDRFSAERTGGSVSTLTIQRTQQEDSAVYLCASSLASGGYGYTFGSGTRLTVV.

This clone appeared once. The J gene is TRBJ2-4, the V gene TRBV7-2, with D perhaps assigned TRBD1 or TRBD2 (5 bases each). Germline V lookup: CDR1 SGHTA, CDR2 FQGNSA. Deletions cut 1 base from V and 3 bases from J, with 16 bases between. The CDR3 totals 17 residues. The CDR3 is CASSLGWGISDKNIQYF. CDR3 nucleotides: TGTGCCAGCAGCTTAGGATGGGGGATCTCGGACAAAAACATTCAGTACTTC. The variable domain in full, with the rest retrieved from reference TRBV7-2 and TRBJ2-4, is GAGVSQSPSNKVTEKGKDVELRCDPISGHTALYWYRQSLGQGLEFLIYFQGNSAPDKSGLPSDRFSAERTGGSVSTLTIQRTQQEDSAVYLCASSLGWGISDKNIQYFGAGTRLSVL.

This rearrangement joins TRBV11-2 to TRBJ1-2; D might be TRBD1 (6 bases). Trimming removed 5 bases from V and 4 bases from J, with 14 bases in between. The germline V gene has CDR1 SGHAT and CDR2 FQNNGV. This CDR3 is built from 14 residues. CDR3 bases: TGTGCCAGCAGCCCGGGGGGGGGCGCCTATGGCTACACCTTC. Translated, it gives CASSPGGGAYGYTF.

This clone was recorded a few times. This chain joins TRBV5-1 and TRBJ1-6; D perhaps matches TRBD1 (5 bases). This CDR3 spans 17 amino acids. Germline values: CDR1 SGHRS, CDR2 YFSETQ. V shed 0 bases and J shed 0 bases, with 10 bases lying between them. CDR3: CASSLGYRSSYNSPLHF. The CDR3 nucleotides read TGCGCCAGCAGCTTGGGGTACAGGAGCTCCTATAATTCACCCCTCCACTTT.

The chain couples TRBV7-9 to TRBJ1-2; D is unresolved. Germline V gene lookup returns CDR1 SEHNR and CDR2 FQNEAQ (reference sequence). The V end was cut by 4 bases, the J end by 1 base, with 10 bases between. This CDR3 has 14 residues. The CDR3 loop is CASSSHRSNYGYTF. The CDR3 region has the DNA TGTGCCAGCAGCTCGCATAGGAGTAACTATGGCTACACCTTC.

The chain links TRBV15 to TRBJ1-5; the match to TRBD1 covers 8 bases. The CDR3 has 14 residues. V dropped 9 bases and J dropped 0; count of bases not matched to a gene: 4. Germline V CDR1 and CDR2: LNHNV, YYDKDF (reference sequence). The CDR3 DNA follows: TGTGCCACGGGGACAGGCTATAGCAATCAGCCCCAGCATTTT. Protein: CATGTGYSNQPQHF.

The rearrangement uses TRBV29-1 and TRBJ2-2, with D perhaps matching TRBD1 (6 bases). Trimming took 0 bases from V and 4 from J, leaving 9 bases between them. There are 14 residues in the CDR3. Germline V gene sequence: CDR1 SQVTM, CDR2 ANQGSEA. In DNA, the CDR3 is TGCAGCGTTGAAGATGGACAGCGCACCGGGGAGCTGTTTTTT. It specifies CSVEDGQRTGELFF.